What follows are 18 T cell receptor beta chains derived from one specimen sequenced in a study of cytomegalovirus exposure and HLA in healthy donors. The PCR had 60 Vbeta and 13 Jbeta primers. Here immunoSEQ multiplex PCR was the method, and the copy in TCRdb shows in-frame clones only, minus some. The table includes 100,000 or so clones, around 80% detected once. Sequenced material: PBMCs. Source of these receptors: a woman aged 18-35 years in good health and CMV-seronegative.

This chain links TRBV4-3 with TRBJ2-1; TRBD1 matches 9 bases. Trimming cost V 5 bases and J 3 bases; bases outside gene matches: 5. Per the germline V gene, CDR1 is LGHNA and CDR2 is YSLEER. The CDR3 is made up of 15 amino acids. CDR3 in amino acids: CASSARQGVYNEQFF. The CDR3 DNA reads TGCGCCAGCAGCGCCCGACAGGGGGTCTACAATGAGCAGTTCTTC.

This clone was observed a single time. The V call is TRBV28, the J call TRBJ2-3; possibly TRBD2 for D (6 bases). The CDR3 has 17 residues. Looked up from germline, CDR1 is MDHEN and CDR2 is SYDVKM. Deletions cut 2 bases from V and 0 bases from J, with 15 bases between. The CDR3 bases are TGTGCCAGCAGTTTAAGCCAGCGGGTCTTTAGCACAGATACGCAGTATTTT. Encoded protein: CASSLSQRVFSTDTQYF. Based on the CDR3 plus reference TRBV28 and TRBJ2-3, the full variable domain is DVKVTQSSRYLVKRTGEKVFLECVQDMDHENMFWYRQDPGLGLRLIYFSYDVKMKEKGDIPEGYSVSREKKERFSLILESASTNQTSMYLCASSLSQRVFSTDTQYFGPGTRLTVL.

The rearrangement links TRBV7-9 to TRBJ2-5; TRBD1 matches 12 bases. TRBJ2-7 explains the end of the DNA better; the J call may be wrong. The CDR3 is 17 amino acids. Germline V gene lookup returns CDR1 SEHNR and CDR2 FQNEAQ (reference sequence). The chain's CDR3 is CASSPTGQGAIPYEQYF. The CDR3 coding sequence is TGTGCCAGCAGCCCAACGGGACAGGGGGCGATTCCCTACGAGCAGTACTTC.

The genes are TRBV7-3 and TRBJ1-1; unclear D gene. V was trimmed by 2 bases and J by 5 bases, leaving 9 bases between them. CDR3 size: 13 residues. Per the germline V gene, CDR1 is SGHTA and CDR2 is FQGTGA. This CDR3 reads CASSLSVATEAFF. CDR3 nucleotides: TGTGCCAGCAGCTTATCAGTGGCTACTGAAGCTTTCTTT.

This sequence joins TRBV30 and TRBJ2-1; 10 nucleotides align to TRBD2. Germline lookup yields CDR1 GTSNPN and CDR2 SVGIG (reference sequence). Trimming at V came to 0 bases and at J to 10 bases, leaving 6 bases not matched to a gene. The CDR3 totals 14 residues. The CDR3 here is CAWSVYSGRREQFF. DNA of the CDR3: TGTGCCTGGAGTGTATATAGCGGGAGGCGAGAGCAGTTCTTC.

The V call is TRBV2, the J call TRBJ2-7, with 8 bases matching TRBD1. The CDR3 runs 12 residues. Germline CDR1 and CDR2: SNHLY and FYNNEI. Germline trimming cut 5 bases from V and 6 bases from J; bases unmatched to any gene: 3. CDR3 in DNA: TGTGCCAGCAGTCTAGACAGGGGCGAGCAGTACTTC. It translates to CASSLDRGEQYF.

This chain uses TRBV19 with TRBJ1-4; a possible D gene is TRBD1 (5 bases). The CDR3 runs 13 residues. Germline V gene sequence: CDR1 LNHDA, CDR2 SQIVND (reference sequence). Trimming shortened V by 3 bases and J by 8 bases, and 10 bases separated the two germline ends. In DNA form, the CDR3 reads TGTGCCAGTAGTATCGTCAAGGGGGAAAAACTGTTTTTT. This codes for CASSIVKGEKLFF.

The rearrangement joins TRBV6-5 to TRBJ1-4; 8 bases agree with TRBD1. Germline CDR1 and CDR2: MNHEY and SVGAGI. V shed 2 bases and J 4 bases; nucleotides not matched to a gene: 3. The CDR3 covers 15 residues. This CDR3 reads CASSYVGQVNEKLFF. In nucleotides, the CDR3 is TGTGCCAGCAGTTACGTGGGACAGGTTAATGAAAAACTGTTTTTT.

CDR3 sequence reads: CASSLLGPSVDEQFF. The CDR3, as DNA: TGCGCCAGCAGCTTGCTGGGTCCTAGCGTCGATGAGCAGTTCTTC. J is TRBJ2-1 and V is TRBV5-1, with D maybe TRBD2 (6 bases). Trimming shortened V by 1 base and J by 8 bases, and 16 bases separated the two germline ends. The CDR3 runs 15 residues. Looked up from germline, CDR1 is SGHRS and CDR2 is YFSETQ.

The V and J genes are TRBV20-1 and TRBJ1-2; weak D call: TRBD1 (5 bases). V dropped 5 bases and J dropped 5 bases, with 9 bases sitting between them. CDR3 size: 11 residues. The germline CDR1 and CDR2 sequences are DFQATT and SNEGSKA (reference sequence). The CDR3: CSASGVYGYTF. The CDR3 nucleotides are TGCAGTGCTTCGGGGGTTTATGGCTACACCTTC.

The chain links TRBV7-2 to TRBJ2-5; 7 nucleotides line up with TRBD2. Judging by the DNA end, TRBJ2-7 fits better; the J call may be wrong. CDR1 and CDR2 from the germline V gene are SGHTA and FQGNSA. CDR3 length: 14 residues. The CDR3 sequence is CASSSGTIPYEQYF. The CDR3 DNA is TGTGCCAGCAGCTCCGGGACTATACCCTACGAGCAGTACTTC.

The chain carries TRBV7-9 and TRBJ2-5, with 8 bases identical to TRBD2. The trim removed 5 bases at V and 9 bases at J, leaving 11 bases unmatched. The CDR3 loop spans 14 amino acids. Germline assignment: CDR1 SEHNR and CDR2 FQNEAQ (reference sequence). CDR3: CASSRGGGDLSQYF. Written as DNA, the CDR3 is TGTGCCAGCAGCCGGGGGGGAGGGGACCTCTCCCAGTACTTC.

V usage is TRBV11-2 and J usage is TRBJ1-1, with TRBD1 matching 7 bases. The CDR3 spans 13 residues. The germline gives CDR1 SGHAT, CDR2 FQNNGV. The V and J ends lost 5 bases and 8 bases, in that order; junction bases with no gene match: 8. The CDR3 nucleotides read TGTGCCAGCAGCAGGGGGCGGTGGGAAGAAGCTTTCTTT. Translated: CASSRGRWEEAFF.

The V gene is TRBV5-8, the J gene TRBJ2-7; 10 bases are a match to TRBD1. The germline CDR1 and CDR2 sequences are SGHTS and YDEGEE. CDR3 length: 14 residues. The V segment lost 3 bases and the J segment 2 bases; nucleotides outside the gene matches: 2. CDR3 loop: CASSSGTGAYEQYF. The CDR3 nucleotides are TGTGCCAGCAGCTCCGGGACAGGGGCCTACGAGCAGTACTTC.

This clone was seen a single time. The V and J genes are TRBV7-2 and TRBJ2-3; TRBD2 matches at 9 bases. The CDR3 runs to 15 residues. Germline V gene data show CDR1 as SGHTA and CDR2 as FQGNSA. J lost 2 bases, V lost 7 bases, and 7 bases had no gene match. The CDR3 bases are TGTGCCAGCACCGAGGGGACTAGCTACACAGATACGCAGTATTTT. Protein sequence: CASTEGTSYTDTQYF.

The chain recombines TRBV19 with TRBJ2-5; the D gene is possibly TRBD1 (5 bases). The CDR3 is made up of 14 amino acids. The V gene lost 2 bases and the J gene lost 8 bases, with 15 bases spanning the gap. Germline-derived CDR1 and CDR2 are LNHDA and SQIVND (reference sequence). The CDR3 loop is CASSIRQHQATQYF. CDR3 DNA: TGTGCCAGTAGTATAAGACAGCACCAAGCAACCCAGTACTTC.

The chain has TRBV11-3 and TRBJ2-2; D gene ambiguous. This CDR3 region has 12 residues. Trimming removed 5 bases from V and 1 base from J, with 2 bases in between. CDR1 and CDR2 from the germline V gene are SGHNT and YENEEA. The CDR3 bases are TGTGCCAGCAGCCTGAACACCGGGGAGCTGTTTTTT. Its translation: CASSLNTGELFF.

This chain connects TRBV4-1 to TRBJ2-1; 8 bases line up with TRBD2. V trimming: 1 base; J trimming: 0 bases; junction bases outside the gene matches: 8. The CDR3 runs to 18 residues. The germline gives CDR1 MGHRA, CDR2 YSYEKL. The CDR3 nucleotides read TGCGCCAGCAGCCAAGTCCCTAGCGGGTTTAGCTCCTACAATGAGCAGTTCTTC. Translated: CASSQVPSGFSSYNEQFF.